These T cell receptor beta chains were read from a single sample in a study of blood T cell repertoires in COVID-19. Here immunoSEQ multiplex PCR was the method, and the copy in TCRdb shows in-frame clones only, minus some. The sample lists about 380,000 clones; more than 75% were seen once. The sample comprised PBMCs or T cells enriched from blood (not recorded which). The receptors were sampled from a woman in her late teens or twenties who had recovered from COVID-19. Both conserved end residues are part of each CDR3. Each record gives: D gene, J gene, V gene, clone size, CDR3 protein, CDR3 DNA. The D gene is left open where the match is weak. The size entry is marked missing in some rows and otherwise reads once, few, many or a size class.

d_call: TRBD2; j_call: TRBJ2-3; v_call: TRBV6-2/TRBV6-3; clone_size: -; cdr3_aa: CASSYSLAGGRPTSTDTQYF; cdr3_nt: TGTGCCAGCAGTTACTCGCTGGCGGGGGGTCGTCCTACTAGCACAGATACGCAGTATTTT
d_call: TRBD2; j_call: TRBJ2-1; v_call: TRBV19; clone_size: -; cdr3_aa: CASRDWRGGSYNEQFF; cdr3_nt: TGTGCCAGTAGGGACTGGCGGGGGGGCTCCTACAATGAGCAGTTCTTC
d_call: TRBD2; j_call: TRBJ2-1; v_call: TRBV12-5; clone_size: -; cdr3_aa: CASGSFAGGYNEQFF; cdr3_nt: TGTGCTAGTGGTTCGTTCGCGGGGGGCTACAATGAGCAGTTCTTC
d_call: TRBD1; j_call: TRBJ1-2; v_call: TRBV18; clone_size: -; cdr3_aa: CASSPRDSSDGYTF; cdr3_nt: TGTGCCAGCTCACCACGGGACAGCTCGGATGGCTACACCTTC
d_call: -; j_call: TRBJ1-2; v_call: TRBV30; clone_size: -; cdr3_aa: CAWTGSWDGYTF; cdr3_nt: TGTGCCTGGACAGGGTCTTGGGATGGCTACACCTTC
d_call: -; j_call: TRBJ1-2; v_call: TRBV29-1; clone_size: -; cdr3_aa: CSVVAGHGGYTF; cdr3_nt: TGCAGCGTTGTAGCGGGCCACGGGGGCTACACCTTC
d_call: TRBD1; j_call: TRBJ1-6; v_call: TRBV7-9; clone_size: -; cdr3_aa: CASSSTTGAGNSPLHF; cdr3_nt: TGTGCCAGCAGCTCGACGACAGGGGCGGGAAATTCACCCCTCCACTTT
d_call: -; j_call: TRBJ1-1; v_call: TRBV27; clone_size: -; cdr3_aa: CASSLSRDTEAFF; cdr3_nt: TGTGCCAGCAGTTTAAGTCGGGACACTGAAGCTTTCTTT
d_call: TRBD1; j_call: TRBJ1-6; v_call: TRBV6-5; clone_size: -; cdr3_aa: CASRDRGNSPLHF; cdr3_nt: TGTGCCAGCAGGGACAGGGGTAATTCACCCCTCCACTTT
d_call: -; j_call: TRBJ2-5; v_call: TRBV12-5; clone_size: -; cdr3_aa: CASGLDRLTQYF; cdr3_nt: TGTGCTAGTGGTTTGGATCGGTTGACCCAGTACTTC
d_call: TRBD1; j_call: TRBJ1-2; v_call: TRBV5-6; clone_size: few; cdr3_aa: CASSLVYGTGSMGGYTF; cdr3_nt: TGTGCCAGCAGCTTGGTCTACGGGACAGGGTCAATGGGTGGCTACACCTTC
d_call: -; j_call: TRBJ2-2; v_call: TRBV11-2; clone_size: -; cdr3_aa: CASSPIRGNTGELFF; cdr3_nt: TGTGCCAGCAGTCCGATCAGGGGGAACACCGGGGAGCTGTTTTTT
d_call: -; j_call: TRBJ1-2; v_call: TRBV5-1; clone_size: -; cdr3_aa: CASSLEGRGNYGYTF; cdr3_nt: TGCGCCAGCAGCTTGGAGGGCAGGGGAAACTATGGCTACACCTTC
d_call: -; j_call: TRBJ2-3; v_call: TRBV6-5; clone_size: -; cdr3_aa: CASRTVDTDTQYF; cdr3_nt: TGTGCCAGCAGAACCGTAGACACAGATACGCAGTATTTT
d_call: -; j_call: TRBJ1-5; v_call: TRBV21-1; clone_size: -; cdr3_aa: CASGVVSGGDQPQHF; cdr3_nt: TGTGCCAGCGGGGTGGTGTCCGGCGGGGATCAGCCCCAGCATTTT
d_call: -; j_call: TRBJ2-2; v_call: TRBV7-9; clone_size: -; cdr3_aa: CASRAWTDSSNTGELFF; cdr3_nt: TGTGCCAGCCGAGCATGGACGGACTCTTCGAACACCGGGGAGCTGTTTTTT
d_call: TRBD1; j_call: TRBJ2-7; v_call: TRBV5-6; clone_size: -; cdr3_aa: CASSQGRDREYF; cdr3_nt: TGTGCCAGCAGCCAAGGCCGGGACAGGGAGTACTTC
d_call: -; j_call: TRBJ2-7; v_call: TRBV11-2; clone_size: few; cdr3_aa: CATLGPPAYEQYF; cdr3_nt: TGTGCCACCCTGGGCCCTCCTGCCTACGAGCAGTACTTC
d_call: TRBD1; j_call: TRBJ2-1; v_call: TRBV7-8; clone_size: -; cdr3_aa: CASSLEDRGVGPLHEQFF; cdr3_nt: TGTGCCAGCAGCTTAGAGGACAGGGGCGTTGGTCCGCTTCATGAGCAGTTCTTC
d_call: -; j_call: TRBJ1-4; v_call: TRBV28; clone_size: -; cdr3_aa: CASVVGGTNEKLFF; cdr3_nt: TGTGCCAGCGTCGTGGGGGGAACTAATGAAAAACTGTTTTTT
d_call: TRBD1; j_call: TRBJ1-3; v_call: TRBV7-8; clone_size: few; cdr3_aa: CASSLTGTADTIYF; cdr3_nt: TGTGCCAGCAGCTTAACCGGGACAGCGGACACCATATATTTT
d_call: -; j_call: TRBJ1-1; v_call: TRBV30; clone_size: -; cdr3_aa: CAWSLSGFTEAFF; cdr3_nt: TGTGCCTGGAGTTTGTCAGGGTTCACTGAAGCTTTCTTT
d_call: TRBD1; j_call: TRBJ1-1; v_call: TRBV30; clone_size: -; cdr3_aa: CAWMTTGITEAFF; cdr3_nt: TGTGCCTGGATGACGACAGGGATTACTGAAGCTTTCTTT
d_call: TRBD1; j_call: TRBJ1-6; v_call: TRBV28; clone_size: -; cdr3_aa: CASSLPGQGYSPLHF; cdr3_nt: TGTGCCAGCAGTTTACCGGGACAGGGTTATTCACCCCTCCACTTT
d_call: TRBD1; j_call: TRBJ2-3; v_call: TRBV11-2; clone_size: -; cdr3_aa: CASSLDGTGGVSTDTQYF; cdr3_nt: TGTGCCAGCAGCTTAGATGGAACAGGGGGCGTCAGCACAGATACGCAGTATTTT
d_call: TRBD2; j_call: TRBJ2-7; v_call: TRBV29-1; clone_size: -; cdr3_aa: CSASGLAGGYEQYF; cdr3_nt: TGCAGCGCTTCGGGACTAGCGGGCGGATACGAGCAGTACTTC
d_call: TRBD1; j_call: TRBJ2-3; v_call: TRBV5-6; clone_size: -; cdr3_aa: CASSFGQGPDTQYF; cdr3_nt: TGTGCCAGCAGCTTCGGACAGGGACCAGATACGCAGTATTTT
d_call: TRBD2; j_call: TRBJ2-3; v_call: TRBV29-1; clone_size: -; cdr3_aa: CSVEKPGGNTDTQYF; cdr3_nt: TGCAGCGTTGAAAAGCCGGGGGGGAACACAGATACGCAGTATTTT
d_call: -; j_call: TRBJ2-6; v_call: TRBV4-3; clone_size: -; cdr3_aa: CASSPSSGANVLTF; cdr3_nt: TGCGCCAGCAGCCCCAGCTCTGGGGCCAACGTCCTGACTTTC
d_call: -; j_call: TRBJ2-1; v_call: TRBV5-1; clone_size: -; cdr3_aa: CASSSGQIYNEQFF; cdr3_nt: TGCGCCAGCAGCTCAGGACAGATCTACAATGAGCAGTTCTTC
d_call: TRBD1; j_call: TRBJ2-7; v_call: TRBV7-8; clone_size: -; cdr3_aa: CASSLDFDRAYEQYF; cdr3_nt: TGTGCCAGCAGCTTAGATTTTGACAGGGCCTACGAGCAGTACTTC
d_call: TRBD1; j_call: TRBJ1-2; v_call: TRBV5-4; clone_size: -; cdr3_aa: CASSLFGTGGGYTF; cdr3_nt: TGTGCCAGCAGCTTGTTCGGGACAGGAGGCGGCTACACCTTC
d_call: -; j_call: TRBJ2-7; v_call: TRBV7-9; clone_size: -; cdr3_aa: CASSLGDFYEQYF; cdr3_nt: TGTGCCAGCAGCTTAGGGGACTTCTACGAGCAGTACTTC
d_call: TRBD2; j_call: TRBJ2-3; v_call: TRBV20-1; clone_size: -; cdr3_aa: CSASSAGGVIDTQYF; cdr3_nt: TGCAGTGCTAGTTCAGCGGGGGGGGTTATAGATACGCAGTATTTT
d_call: TRBD1; j_call: TRBJ1-1; v_call: TRBV7-2; clone_size: -; cdr3_aa: CASSLETGGTEAFF; cdr3_nt: TGTGCCAGCAGCTTAGAGACAGGGGGCACTGAAGCTTTCTTT
d_call: TRBD1; j_call: TRBJ2-7; v_call: TRBV28; clone_size: -; cdr3_aa: CASTVGQGISYEQYF; cdr3_nt: TGTGCCAGCACCGTCGGACAGGGGATTTCCTACGAGCAGTACTTC